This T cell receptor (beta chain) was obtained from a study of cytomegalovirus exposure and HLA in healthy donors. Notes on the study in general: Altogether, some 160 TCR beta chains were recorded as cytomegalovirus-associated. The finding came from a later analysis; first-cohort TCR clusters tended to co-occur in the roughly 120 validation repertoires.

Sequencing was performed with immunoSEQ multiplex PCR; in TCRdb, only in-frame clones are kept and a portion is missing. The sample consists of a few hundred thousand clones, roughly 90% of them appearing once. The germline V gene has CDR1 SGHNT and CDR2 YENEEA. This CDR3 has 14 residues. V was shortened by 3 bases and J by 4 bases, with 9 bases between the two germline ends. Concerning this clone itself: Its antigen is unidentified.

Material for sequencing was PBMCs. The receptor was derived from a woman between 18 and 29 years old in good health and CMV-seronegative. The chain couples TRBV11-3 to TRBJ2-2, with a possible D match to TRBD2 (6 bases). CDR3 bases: TGTGCCAGCAGCTTGGAGGGCCCCACCGGGGAGCTGTTTTTT. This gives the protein CASSLEGPTGELFF.